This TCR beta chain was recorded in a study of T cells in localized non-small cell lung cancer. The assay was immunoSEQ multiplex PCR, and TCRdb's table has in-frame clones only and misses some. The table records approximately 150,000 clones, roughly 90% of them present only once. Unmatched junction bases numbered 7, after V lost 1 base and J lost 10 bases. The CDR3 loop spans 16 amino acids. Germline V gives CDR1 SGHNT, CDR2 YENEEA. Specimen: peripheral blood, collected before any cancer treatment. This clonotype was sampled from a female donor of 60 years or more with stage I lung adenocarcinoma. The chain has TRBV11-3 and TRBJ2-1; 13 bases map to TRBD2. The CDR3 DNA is TGTGCCAGCAGCTTAGCTACCGGACTAGCGGGAGTAGAGCAGTTCTTC. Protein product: CASSLATGLAGVEQFF.